This T cell receptor (beta chain) was sequenced during a study of blood T cell repertoires in COVID-19. The CDR3 loop spans 18 amino acids. Germline loops: CDR1 SGDLS, CDR2 YYNGEE. Losses at the gene ends were 3 bases for V and 3 bases for J; bases not matched to a gene: 15. Method: immunoSEQ multiplex PCR; TCRdb's copy keeps in-frame clones and lacks some. The profile shows about 350,000 clones, 85% to 90% of them singletons. The chain is built from TRBV9 and TRBJ2-1; 7 bases are a match to TRBD2. The sequencing sample was made of PBMCs or T cells enriched from blood (not recorded which). The clonotype originates from a woman aged 25 to 39 who had been exposed to COVID-19. CDR3: CASSAPPSTSRNYNEQFF. For the CDR3, the DNA is TGTGCCAGCAGCGCCCCCCCTTCGACTAGCCGTAACTACAATGAGCAGTTCTTC.